This is a list of T cell receptor beta chains from one sample in a study of T cell changes during pregnancy in multiple sclerosis. Only in-frame clones appear in the TCRdb table, and some are missing; sequencing was by immunoSEQ multiplex PCR. The table has roughly 64,000 clones, approximately 91% seen once. The sequencing here drew on peripheral blood, taken in the second trimester of pregnancy. Every receptor here comes from a female donor with multiple sclerosis, enrolled in a pregnancy study. Both conserved end residues are part of each CDR3. The D gene is left open where the match is weak. Clone size, where shown, is once, few, many, or a class for clones that have expanded.

>once|NA|TRBV7-8|TRBJ1-4
CASSFYQGGEKLFF
TGTGCCAGCAGCTTTTACCAGGGCGGCGAAAAACTGTTTTTT
>NA|TRBD1|TRBV4-1|TRBJ1-5
CASSLMTGTQPQHF
TGCGCCAGCAGCCTCATGACAGGGACCCAGCCCCAGCATTTT
>NA|TRBD1|TRBV5-4|TRBJ1-2
CASSPTSGQVVRGYTF
TGTGCCAGCAGCCCGACCTCGGGACAGGTAGTGCGTGGCTACACCTTC
>once|NA|TRBV2|TRBJ1-4
CASRGGEKLFF
TGTGCCAGCAGGGGGGGGGAGAAACTGTTTTTT
>NA|NA|TRBV5-1|TRBJ1-1
CASSFFTANTEAFF
TGCGCCAGCAGCTTTTTCACAGCAAACACTGAAGCTTTCTTT
>NA|NA|TRBV19|TRBJ2-7
CATKKDGGASSYEQYF
TGTGCCACCAAGAAAGATGGGGGGGCGAGCTCCTACGAGCAGTACTTC
>NA|NA|TRBV6-4|TRBJ2-3
CASSEGHTDTQYF
TGTGCCAGCAGTGAGGGGCACACAGATACGCAGTATTTT
>NA|NA|TRBV2|TRBJ1-1
CASRIKLQGNTEAFF
TGTGCCAGCAGAATAAAACTCCAGGGTAACACTGAAGCTTTCTTT
>NA|TRBD1|TRBV5-1|TRBJ1-5
CASSIGQGQPQHF
TGCGCCAGCAGCATAGGACAGGGTCAGCCCCAGCATTTT
>NA|TRBD2|TRBV5-1|TRBJ2-3
CASSSMTSGVPTDTQYF
TGCGCCAGCAGCTCCATGACTAGCGGGGTACCCACAGATACGCAGTATTTT
>NA|NA|TRBV5-4|TRBJ2-4
CASSITGKHIQYF
TGTGCCAGCAGCATTACAGGGAAGCACATTCAGTACTTC
>NA|TRBD2|TRBV7-8|TRBJ2-1
CASSWARGTSERQFF
TGTGCCAGCAGCTGGGCGAGGGGGACTAGCGAGAGGCAGTTCTTC
>NA|TRBD1|TRBV7-3|TRBJ2-5
CASSLLGQAFETQYF
TGTGCCAGCAGCTTACTGGGACAGGCGTTCGAGACCCAGTACTTC